The 23 T cell receptor beta chains listed next were all sequenced from one sample in a study of cytomegalovirus exposure and HLA in healthy donors. The PCR was carried out with 60 Vbeta primers and 13 Jbeta primers. Only in-frame clones appear in the TCRdb table, and some are missing; sequencing was by immunoSEQ multiplex PCR. This sample has over 100,000 clones, with about 60% found just once. Input material: PBMCs. All receptors come from a woman between 25 and 40 years old in good health and CMV-seronegative.

In this sample, this clone turned up a few times. The chain is built from TRBV5-4 and TRBJ2-5; no clear D. The ends were cut back, 2 bases at V and 2 bases at J, with 10 bases in the middle. The CDR3 loop spans 14 amino acids. Looked up from germline, CDR1 is SGHNT and CDR2 is YYREEE (reference sequence). Written as DNA, the CDR3 is TGTGCCAGCAGCTTACAGAACACTCAAGAGACCCAGTACTTC. Its protein product is CASSLQNTQETQYF.

This clone was counted a few times. The chain is built from TRBV4-1 and TRBJ2-5; 16 bases fit TRBD2. Germline assignment: CDR1 MGHRA and CDR2 YSYEKL. The CDR3 contains 16 residues. V was clipped by 1 base and J by 9 bases; unmatched bases: 5. The CDR3 here is CASSQVTGTSGRAQYF. The CDR3 DNA reads TGCGCCAGCAGCCAAGTTACCGGGACTAGCGGGAGGGCCCAGTACTTC.

The chain has TRBV7-8 and TRBJ2-1; 9 bases are a match to TRBD1. This CDR3 comprises 16 residues. Losses at the gene ends were 5 bases for V and 3 bases for J; bases not matched to a gene: 8. Germline V gene lookup returns CDR1 SGHVS and CDR2 FQNEAQ. CDR3 protein: CASSARPGQGYNEQFF. The DNA for the CDR3 is TGTGCCAGCAGCGCCCGACCGGGACAGGGCTACAATGAGCAGTTCTTC.

This rearrangement joins TRBV7-9 to TRBJ1-5; TRBD1 matches 9 bases. Losses at the gene ends were 5 bases for V and 1 base for J; bases not matched to a gene: 6. From germline, CDR1 is SEHNR and CDR2 FQNEAQ (reference sequence). This CDR3 is built from 16 residues. The CDR3 coding sequence is TGTGCCAGCAGCGGACTGACAGGGGGGAGCAATCAGCCCCAGCATTTT. Encoded protein: CASSGLTGGSNQPQHF. Full variable domain (remainder filled in from reference TRBV7-9 and TRBJ1-5): DTGVSQNPRHKITKRGQNVTFRCDPISEHNRLYWYRQTLGQGPEFLTYFQNEAQLEKSRLLSDRFSAERPKGSFSTLEIQRTEQGDSAMYLCASSGLTGGSNQPQHFGDGTRLSIL.

The V and J genes are TRBV5-1 and TRBJ2-1; D call uncertain. V lost 4 bases and J 2 bases, leaving 10 bases between the germline ends. Per the germline V gene, CDR1 is SGHRS and CDR2 is YFSETQ. This CDR3 spans 14 amino acids. Here the CDR3 reads CASSGNYAYNEQFF. Here the CDR3 DNA reads TGCGCCAGCAGCGGAAACTATGCCTACAATGAGCAGTTCTTC.

This clone appeared a few times. This chain connects TRBV28 to TRBJ1-5; tentative D call: TRBD1 (6 bases). Between the trimmed V and J ends, which lost 4 bases and 2 bases, there was a span of 24 bases. Germline V gives CDR1 MDHEN, CDR2 SYDVKM. The CDR3 length is 19 residues. CDR3 protein: CASSWSGGQGFMGNQPQHF. In DNA form, the CDR3 reads TGTGCCAGCAGTTGGAGTGGGGGCCAGGGGTTTATGGGCAATCAGCCCCAGCATTTT.

The chain combines TRBV28 with TRBJ1-5; D remains ambiguous. Germline V gene lookup returns CDR1 MDHEN and CDR2 SYDVKM. The CDR3 length is 14 residues. V dropped 6 bases and J dropped 6 bases, with 15 bases sitting between them. The CDR3 reads CASRIRSGLQPQHF. CDR3 nucleotide sequence: TGTGCCAGCAGGATACGAAGTGGGCTTCAGCCCCAGCATTTT. Full variable domain (rest looked up from reference TRBV28 and TRBJ1-5): DVKVTQSSRYLVKRTGEKVFLECVQDMDHENMFWYRQDPGLGLRLIYFSYDVKMKEKGDIPEGYSVSREKKERFSLILESASTNQTSMYLCASRIRSGLQPQHFGDGTRLSIL.

This chain connects TRBV19 to TRBJ1-5; 8 positions match TRBD1. CDR3 length: 15 amino acids. Germline V gene data show CDR1 as LNHDA and CDR2 as SQIVND (reference sequence). Trimming took 6 bases from V and 0 from J; bases not matched to a gene: 4. The CDR3: CASRGQEFSNQPQHF. In nucleotides, the CDR3 is TGTGCCAGTAGGGGACAGGAGTTTAGCAATCAGCCCCAGCATTTT.

The V gene is TRBV6-1, the J gene TRBJ2-3; D is possibly TRBD2 (6 bases). In germline, CDR1 is MNHNS, CDR2 SASEGT. This CDR3 spans 14 amino acids. The V end was cut by 1 base, the J end by 2 bases, with 7 bases between. CDR3 nucleotide sequence: TGTGCCAGCAGTGAAGGGGGGGACACAGATACGCAGTATTTT. The encoded protein is CASSEGGDTDTQYF.

The CDR3 DNA reads as TGTGCCAGCAGCCCCCATGAGCCTGGTCCCTACGAGCAGTACTTC. It codes for CASSPHEPGPYEQYF. The rearrangement links TRBV11-2 to TRBJ2-7, with D uncertain. This CDR3 is 15 amino acids long. Per the germline V gene, CDR1 is SGHAT and CDR2 is FQNNGV. The V gene lost 5 bases and the J gene lost 2 bases, with 16 bases spanning the gap.

This clone was seen a handful of times. At the DNA level, this CDR3 is encoded by other sequences in the same sample as well. The rearrangement links TRBV7-9 to TRBJ1-1; 7 bases fit TRBD1. Trimming at V came to 4 bases and at J to 1 base, leaving 0 bases not matched to a gene. Germline CDR1 SEHNR, CDR2 FQNEAQ (reference sequence). The CDR3 is 13 residues long. CDR3 residues: CASSSGGNTEAFF. The CDR3 DNA reads as TGTGCCAGCAGCTCAGGGGGGAACACTGAAGCTTTCTTT.

This clone was seen a single time. The V gene is TRBV23-1, the J gene TRBJ2-7, with 11 bases matching TRBD1. TRBV23-1 is an ORF for which the function is uncertain. The CDR3 totals 20 residues. V lost 2 bases and J lost 0; bases outside the gene matches: 15. In DNA, the CDR3 is TGCGCCAGCAGTCAAATCCCGGACAGGGGGCTATTGGCTAGCTCCTACGAGCAGTACTTC. Its translation is CASSQIPDRGLLASSYEQYF.

The chain has TRBV7-2 and TRBJ2-1; 9 positions match TRBD2. Germline assignment: CDR1 SGHTA and CDR2 FQGNSA. V gave up 5 bases and J gave up 9 bases; unmatched junction bases: 14. CDR3 length: 16 amino acids. CDR3 nucleotide sequence: TGTGCCAGCAGCGCCACGAGGTCTAGCGGGATTCTTGAGCAGTTCTTC. Encoded protein: CASSATRSSGILEQFF.

The CDR3 bases are TGTGCCAGCAGTATTGGGACAGCAAACATTCAGTACTTC. It encodes CASSIGTANIQYF. V and J are TRBV28 and TRBJ2-4; 7 bases align to TRBD1. CDR1 and CDR2 from the germline V gene are MDHEN and SYDVKM. V trimming: 5 bases; J trimming: 6 bases; junction bases outside the gene matches: 4. The CDR3 spans 13 residues.

This clone was detected only a few times. The genes are TRBV30 and TRBJ2-7; D not resolved. Trimming took off 3 bases at V and 3 bases at J, with 9 bases between the two ends. Per germline, CDR1 GTSNPN and CDR2 SVGIG (reference sequence). The CDR3 totals 12 residues. CDR3 bases: TGTGCCTGGAGCGTCCCAGGCTACGAGCAGTACTTC. It specifies CAWSVPGYEQYF.

This chain connects TRBV19 to TRBJ2-2, with D unresolved. V was trimmed by 2 bases and J by 8 bases, leaving 15 bases between them. Looked up from germline, CDR1 is LNHDA and CDR2 is SQIVND (reference sequence). The CDR3 consists of 15 residues. As DNA, the CDR3 is TGTGCCAGTAGTATATCGCGGCGCCCCGAGGGGGAGCTGTTTTTT. Translating it yields CASSISRRPEGELFF.

This chain links TRBV10-3 with TRBJ1-1; maybe TRBD1 (5 bases). Trimming shortened V by 1 base and J by 2 bases, and 8 bases separated the two germline ends. There are 14 residues in the CDR3. Germline V gene lookup returns CDR1 ENHRY and CDR2 SYGVKD. The chain's CDR3 is CAISEWGINTEAFF. CDR3 bases: TGTGCCATCAGTGAGTGGGGCATTAACACTGAAGCTTTCTTT.

This chain connects TRBV6-1 to TRBJ2-1; 9 positions match TRBD2. The CDR3 contains 15 residues. Germline CDR1 MNHNS, CDR2 SASEGT. Germline trimming cut 8 bases from V and 2 bases from J; bases unmatched to any gene: 7. This chain's CDR3 is CASLHSGSPYNEQFF. The CDR3 bases are TGTGCCAGCCTACATAGCGGGAGCCCCTACAATGAGCAGTTCTTC.

In this sample, this clone turned up once. The chain recombines TRBV5-4 with TRBJ1-2; D call uncertain. Germline V gives CDR1 SGHNT, CDR2 YYREEE (reference sequence). The length of the CDR3 is 13 residues. With 0 bases removed from V and 8 bases from J, the gap between germline ends came to 11 bases. CDR3 nucleotides: TGTGCCAGCAGCTTGGACGAAGCTTACGGCTACACCTTC. Its translation: CASSLDEAYGYTF.

The rearrangement links TRBV28 to TRBJ2-1; 7 positions agree with TRBD1. The CDR3 loop spans 14 amino acids. Germline-derived CDR1 and CDR2 are MDHEN and SYDVKM. V was clipped by 4 bases and J by 8 bases; unmatched bases: 8. CDR3 residues: CASSSYTTGDEQFF. The CDR3, as DNA: TGTGCCAGCAGTTCATACACTACAGGGGATGAGCAGTTCTTC.

The chain couples TRBV5-6 to TRBJ1-3, with D perhaps matching TRBD1 (5 bases). V was clipped by 1 base and J by 0 bases, with 11 bases between them. The CDR3 has 16 amino acids. Germline V CDR1 and CDR2: SGHDT, YYEEEE. In DNA, the CDR3 is TGTGCCAGCAGCTTGAGGGGCCTAGGCTCTGGAAACACCATATATTTT. Protein: CASSLRGLGSGNTIYF.

The chain links TRBV21-1 to TRBJ2-7; the DNA was not used to check the table's D call, TRBD1. TRBV21-1 is a known pseudogene. CDR3 size: 15 residues. The CDR3 region has the DNA TGTGCCAGCAGCAAAGCTCAGAATACCGCCTACGAGCAGTACTTC. Its translation is CASSKAQNTAYEQYF.

The V and J genes are TRBV11-2 and TRBJ1-2, with 10 bases lining up with TRBD1. V shed 4 bases and J 4 bases; nucleotides not matched to a gene: 6. CDR3 length equals 15 residues. CDR1 is SGHAT, CDR2 FQNNGV, per germline. CDR3 nucleotides: TGTGCCAGCAGCTCGGGGACAGGGGAAGGCTATGGCTACACCTTC. Its protein is CASSSGTGEGYGYTF.